This T cell receptor (beta chain) was retrieved from a study of T and B cells in COVID-19 patients. In the study overall: Peripheral blood came from COVID-19 patients with active infection or after recovery.

From blood, about 250-500 ng of genomic DNA served as TRB template. Per the germline V gene, CDR1 is LNHDA and CDR2 is SQIVND (reference sequence). V was pared by 7 bases and J by 7 bases, with 7 bases of the junction left unmatched. The CDR3 contains 13 residues. Sample share makes this clonotype medium-sized. TRB rearrangements were amplified by multiplex PCR with BIOMED2 TRB-A/B primers. TCRdb redid the calling of the multiplex PCR reads with MiXCR, one entry per CDR3 protein. The profile covers several thousand distinct CDR3 sequences, with about 23% appearing a single time and more than 3.5% taken by the ten largest.

The sample consisted of blood. The source of this sequence is a human donor who had recovered from COVID-19. The rearrangement links TRBV19 to TRBJ1-2, with TRBD1 matching 9 bases. In DNA, the CDR3 is TGTGCCAGTATCAATACAGGGGGCATTGGCTACACCTTC. Its protein is CASINTGGIGYTF.